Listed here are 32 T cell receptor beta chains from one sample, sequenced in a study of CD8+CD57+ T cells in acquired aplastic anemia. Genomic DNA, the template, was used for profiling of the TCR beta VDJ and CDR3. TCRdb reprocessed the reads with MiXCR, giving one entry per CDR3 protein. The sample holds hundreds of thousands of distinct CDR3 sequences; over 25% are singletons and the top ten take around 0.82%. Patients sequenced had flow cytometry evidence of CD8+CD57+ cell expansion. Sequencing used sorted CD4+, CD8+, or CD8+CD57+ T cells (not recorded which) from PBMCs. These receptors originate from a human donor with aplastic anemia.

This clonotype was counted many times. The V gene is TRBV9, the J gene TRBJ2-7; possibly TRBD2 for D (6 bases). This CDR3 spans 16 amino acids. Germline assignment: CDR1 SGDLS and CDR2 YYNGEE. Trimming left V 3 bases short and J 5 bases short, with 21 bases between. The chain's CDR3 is CASSAMGEAPRNEQYF. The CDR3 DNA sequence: TGTGCCAGCAGCGCCATGGGGGAGGCACCCCGGAACGAGCAGTACTTC.

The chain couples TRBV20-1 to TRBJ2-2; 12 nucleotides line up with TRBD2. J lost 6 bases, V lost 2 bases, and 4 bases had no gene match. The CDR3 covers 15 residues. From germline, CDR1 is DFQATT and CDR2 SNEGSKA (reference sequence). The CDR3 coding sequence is TGCAGTGCTAGACTAGCGGGGGGGCCTGCCGGGGAGCTGTTTTTT. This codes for CSARLAGGPAGELFF.

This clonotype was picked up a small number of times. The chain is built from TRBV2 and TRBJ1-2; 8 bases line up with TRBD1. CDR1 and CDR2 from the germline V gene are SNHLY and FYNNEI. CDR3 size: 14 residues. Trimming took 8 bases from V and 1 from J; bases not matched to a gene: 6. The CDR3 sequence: CASSAGQVNYGYTF. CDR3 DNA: TGTGCCAGCTCAGCGGGACAGGTTAACTATGGCTACACCTTC.

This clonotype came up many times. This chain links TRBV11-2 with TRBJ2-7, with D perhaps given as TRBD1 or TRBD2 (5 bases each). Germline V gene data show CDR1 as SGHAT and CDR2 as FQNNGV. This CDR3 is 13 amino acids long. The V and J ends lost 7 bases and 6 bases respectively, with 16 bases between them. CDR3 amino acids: CASILTVGSEQYF. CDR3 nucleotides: TGTGCCAGCATTTTGACAGTGGGGAGCGAGCAGTACTTC.

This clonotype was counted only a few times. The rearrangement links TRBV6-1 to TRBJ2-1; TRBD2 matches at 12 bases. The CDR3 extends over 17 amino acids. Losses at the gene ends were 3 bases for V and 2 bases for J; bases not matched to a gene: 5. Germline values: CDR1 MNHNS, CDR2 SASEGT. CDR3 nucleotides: TGTGCCAGCAGTGACCGCCTAGCGGGAGGGCCCTACAATGAGCAGTTCTTC. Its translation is CASSDRLAGGPYNEQFF.

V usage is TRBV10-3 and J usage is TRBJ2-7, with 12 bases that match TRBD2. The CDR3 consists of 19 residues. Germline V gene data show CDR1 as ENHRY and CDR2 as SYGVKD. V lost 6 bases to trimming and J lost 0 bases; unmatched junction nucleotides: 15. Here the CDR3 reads CAISPGLAGGNVSSYEQYF. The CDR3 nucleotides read TGTGCCATCAGCCCGGGTCTAGCGGGAGGGAATGTAAGCTCCTACGAGCAGTACTTC.

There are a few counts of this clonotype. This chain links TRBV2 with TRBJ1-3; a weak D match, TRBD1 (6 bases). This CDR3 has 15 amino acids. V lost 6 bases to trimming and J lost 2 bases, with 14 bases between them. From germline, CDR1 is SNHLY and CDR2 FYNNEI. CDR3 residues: CASRRQAAAGNTIYF. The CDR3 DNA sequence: TGTGCCAGCAGACGACAGGCCGCCGCTGGAAACACCATATATTTT.

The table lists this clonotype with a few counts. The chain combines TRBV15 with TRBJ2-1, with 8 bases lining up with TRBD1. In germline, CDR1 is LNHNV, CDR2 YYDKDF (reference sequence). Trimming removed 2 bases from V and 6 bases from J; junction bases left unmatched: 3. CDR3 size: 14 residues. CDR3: CATSRQDRANEQFF. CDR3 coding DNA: TGTGCCACCAGCAGACAGGACAGGGCCAATGAGCAGTTCTTC.

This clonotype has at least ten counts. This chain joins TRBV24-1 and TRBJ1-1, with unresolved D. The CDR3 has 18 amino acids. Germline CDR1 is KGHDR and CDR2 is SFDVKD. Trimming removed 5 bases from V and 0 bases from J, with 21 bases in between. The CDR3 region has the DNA TGTGCCACCAGTGCCGAAAATAACAGAGCCCCACTGAACACTGAAGCTTTCTTT. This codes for CATSAENNRAPLNTEAFF.

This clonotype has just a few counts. CDR3: CSAVEAGGSYNEQFF. DNA for the CDR3: TGCAGTGCTGTTGAAGCGGGAGGTAGCTACAATGAGCAGTTCTTC. The rearrangement uses TRBV20-1 and TRBJ2-1; 9 bases match TRBD2. CDR1 DFQATT and CDR2 SNEGSKA come from the germline V gene (reference sequence). Losses at the gene ends were 5 bases for V and 3 bases for J; bases not matched to a gene: 8. CDR3 length: 15 amino acids.

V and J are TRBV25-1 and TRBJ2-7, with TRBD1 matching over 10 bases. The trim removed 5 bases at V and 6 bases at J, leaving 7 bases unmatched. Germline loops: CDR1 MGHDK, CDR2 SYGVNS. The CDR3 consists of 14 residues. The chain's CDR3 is CASSSRGTGAEQYF. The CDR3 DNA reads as TGTGCCAGCAGTAGTCGAGGGACAGGGGCCGAGCAGTACTTC.

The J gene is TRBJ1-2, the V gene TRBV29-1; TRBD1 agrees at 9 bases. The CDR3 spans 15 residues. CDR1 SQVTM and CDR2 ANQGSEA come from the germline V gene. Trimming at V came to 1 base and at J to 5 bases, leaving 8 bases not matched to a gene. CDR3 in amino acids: CSVEGGIDRGYGYTF. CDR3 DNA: TGCAGCGTTGAAGGTGGAATCGACAGGGGGTATGGCTACACCTTC. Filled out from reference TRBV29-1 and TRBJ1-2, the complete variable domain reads SAVISQKPSRDICQRGTSLTIQCQVDSQVTMMFWYRQQPGQSLTLIATANQGSEATYESGFVIDKFPISRPNLTFSTLTVSNMSPEDSSIYLCSVEGGIDRGYGYTFGSGTRLTVV.

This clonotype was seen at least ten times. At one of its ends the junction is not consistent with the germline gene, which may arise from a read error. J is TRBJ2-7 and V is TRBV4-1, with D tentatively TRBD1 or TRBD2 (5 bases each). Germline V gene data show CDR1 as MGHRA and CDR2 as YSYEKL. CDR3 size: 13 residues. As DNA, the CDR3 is TGCGCCAGCAGCACACTACCTCCGGGACGGCTAACGTTC. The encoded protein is CASSTLPPGRLTF.

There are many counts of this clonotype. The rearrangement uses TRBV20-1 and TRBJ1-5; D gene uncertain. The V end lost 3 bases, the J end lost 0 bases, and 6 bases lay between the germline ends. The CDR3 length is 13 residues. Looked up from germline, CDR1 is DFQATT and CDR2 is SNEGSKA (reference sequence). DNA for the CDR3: TGCAGTGCTAGTATCGATAGCAATCAGCCCCAGCATTTT. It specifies CSASIDSNQPQHF.

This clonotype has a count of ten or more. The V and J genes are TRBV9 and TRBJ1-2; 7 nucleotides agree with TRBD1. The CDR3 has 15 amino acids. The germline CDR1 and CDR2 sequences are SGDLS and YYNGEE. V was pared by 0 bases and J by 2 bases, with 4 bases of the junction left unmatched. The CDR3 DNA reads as TGTGCCAGCAGCGTAGGGACAGGCCTGAACTATGGCTACACCTTC. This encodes CASSVGTGLNYGYTF.

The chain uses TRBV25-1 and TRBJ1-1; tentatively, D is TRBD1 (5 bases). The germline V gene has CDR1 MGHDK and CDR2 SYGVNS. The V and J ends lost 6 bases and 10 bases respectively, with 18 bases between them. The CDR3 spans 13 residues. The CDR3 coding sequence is TGTGCCAGCAGCGGGACCGGGGCCGGGCGAGCTTTCTTT. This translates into CASSGTGAGRAFF.

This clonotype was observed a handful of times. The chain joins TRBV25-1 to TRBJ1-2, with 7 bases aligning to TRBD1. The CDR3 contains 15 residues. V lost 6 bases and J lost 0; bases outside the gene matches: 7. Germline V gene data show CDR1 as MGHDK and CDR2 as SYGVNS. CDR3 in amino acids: CASRFLGTANYGYTF. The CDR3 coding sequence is TGTGCCAGCAGATTCCTCGGGACAGCTAACTATGGCTACACCTTC.

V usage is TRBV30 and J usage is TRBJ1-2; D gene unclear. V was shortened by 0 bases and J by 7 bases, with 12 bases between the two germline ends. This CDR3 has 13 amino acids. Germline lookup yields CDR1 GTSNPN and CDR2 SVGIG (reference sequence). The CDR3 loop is CAWSVVDSSGYTF. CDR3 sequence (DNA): TGTGCCTGGAGTGTGGTAGATTCTTCTGGCTACACCTTC.

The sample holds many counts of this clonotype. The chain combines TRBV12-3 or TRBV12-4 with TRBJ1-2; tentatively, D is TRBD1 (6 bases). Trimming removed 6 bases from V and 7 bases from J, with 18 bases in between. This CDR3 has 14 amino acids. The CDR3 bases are TGTGCCAGCAGACGCGGCGGGAGGGGGGGTGGCTACACCTTC. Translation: CASRRGGRGGGYTF.

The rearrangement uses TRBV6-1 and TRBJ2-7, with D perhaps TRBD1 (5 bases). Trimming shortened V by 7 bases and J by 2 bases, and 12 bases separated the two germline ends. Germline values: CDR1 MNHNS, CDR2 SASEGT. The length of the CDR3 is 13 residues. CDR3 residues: CASTEDSAYEQYF. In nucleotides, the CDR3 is TGTGCCAGCACCGAAGACAGCGCCTACGAGCAGTACTTC.

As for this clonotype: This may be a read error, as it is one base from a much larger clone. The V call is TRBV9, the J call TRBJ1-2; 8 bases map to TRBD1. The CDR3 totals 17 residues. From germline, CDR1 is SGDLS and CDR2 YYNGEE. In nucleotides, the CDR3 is TGTGCCAGCAGCTACCCCGGGACAGGTGCCCTAAACTATGGCTACATCTTC. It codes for CASSYPGTGALNYGYIF.

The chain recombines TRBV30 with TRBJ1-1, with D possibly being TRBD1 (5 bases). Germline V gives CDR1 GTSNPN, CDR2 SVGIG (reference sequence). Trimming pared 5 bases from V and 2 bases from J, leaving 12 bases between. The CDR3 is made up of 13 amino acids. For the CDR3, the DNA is TGTGCCTGGCGGGTACAGGATAACACTGAAGCTTTCTTT. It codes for CAWRVQDNTEAFF.

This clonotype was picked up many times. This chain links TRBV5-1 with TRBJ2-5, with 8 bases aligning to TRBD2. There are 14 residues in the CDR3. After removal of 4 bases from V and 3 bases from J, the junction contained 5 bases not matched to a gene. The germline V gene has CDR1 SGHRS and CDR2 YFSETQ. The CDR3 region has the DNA TGCGCCAGCAGCCCCGGACTAGCTGAAGAGACCCAGTACTTC. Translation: CASSPGLAEETQYF.

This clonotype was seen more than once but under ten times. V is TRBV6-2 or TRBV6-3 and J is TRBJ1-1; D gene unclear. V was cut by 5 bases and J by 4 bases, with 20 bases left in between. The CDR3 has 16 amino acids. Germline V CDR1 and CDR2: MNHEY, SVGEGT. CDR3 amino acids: CASSNRPTLLGTEAFF. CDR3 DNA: TGTGCCAGCAGTAACCGCCCTACCCTCCTAGGCACTGAAGCTTTCTTT.

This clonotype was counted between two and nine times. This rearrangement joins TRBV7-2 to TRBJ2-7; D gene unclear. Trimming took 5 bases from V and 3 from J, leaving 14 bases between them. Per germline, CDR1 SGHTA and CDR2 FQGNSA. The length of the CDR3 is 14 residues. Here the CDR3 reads CASSRNNKRYEQYF. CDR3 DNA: TGTGCCAGCAGCCGCAATAATAAGCGCTACGAGCAGTACTTC.

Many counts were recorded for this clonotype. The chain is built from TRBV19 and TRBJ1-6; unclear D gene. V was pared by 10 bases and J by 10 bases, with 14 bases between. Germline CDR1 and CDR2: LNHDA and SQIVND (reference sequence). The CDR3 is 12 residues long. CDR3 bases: TGTGCCACCCCCTACGCAGACTCACCCCTCCACTTT. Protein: CATPYADSPLHF.

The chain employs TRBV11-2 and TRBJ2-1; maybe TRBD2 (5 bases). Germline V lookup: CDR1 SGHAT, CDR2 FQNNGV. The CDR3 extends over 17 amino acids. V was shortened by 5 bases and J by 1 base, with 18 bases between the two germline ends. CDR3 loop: CASSPHRRGPSYNEQFF. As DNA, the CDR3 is TGTGCCAGCAGCCCCCACCGTCGAGGGCCGTCCTACAATGAGCAGTTCTTC. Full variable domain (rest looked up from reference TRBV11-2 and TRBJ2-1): EAGVAQSPRYKIIEKRQSVAFWCNPISGHATLYWYQQILGQGPKLLIQFQNNGVVDDSQLPKDRFSAERLKGVDSTLKIQPAKLEDSAVYLCASSPHRRGPSYNEQFFGPGTRLTVL.

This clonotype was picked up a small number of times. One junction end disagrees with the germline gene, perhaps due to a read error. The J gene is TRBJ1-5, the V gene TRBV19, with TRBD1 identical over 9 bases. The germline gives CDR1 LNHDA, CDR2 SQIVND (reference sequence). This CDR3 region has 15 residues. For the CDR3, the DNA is TGTGCCAGTACCACCCGGGACAGGGTCGGGCAGCCCCGGCATTTT. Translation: CASTTRDRVGQPRHF.

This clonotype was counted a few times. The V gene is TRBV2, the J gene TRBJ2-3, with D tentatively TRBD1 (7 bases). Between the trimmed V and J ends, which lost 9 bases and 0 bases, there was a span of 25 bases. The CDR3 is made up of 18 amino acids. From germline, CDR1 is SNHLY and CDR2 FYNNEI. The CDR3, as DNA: TGTGCCAGGGGAAGGGGGCAGGGACTCGCCCGGAGCACAGATACGCAGTATTTT. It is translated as CARGRGQGLARSTDTQYF.

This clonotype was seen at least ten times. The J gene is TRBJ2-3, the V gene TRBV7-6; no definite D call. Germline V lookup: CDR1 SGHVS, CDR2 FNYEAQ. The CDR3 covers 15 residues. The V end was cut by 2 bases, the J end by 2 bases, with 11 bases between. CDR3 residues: CASSLTDGPTDTQYF. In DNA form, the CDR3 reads TGTGCCAGCAGCTTAACGGACGGACCCACAGATACGCAGTATTTT.

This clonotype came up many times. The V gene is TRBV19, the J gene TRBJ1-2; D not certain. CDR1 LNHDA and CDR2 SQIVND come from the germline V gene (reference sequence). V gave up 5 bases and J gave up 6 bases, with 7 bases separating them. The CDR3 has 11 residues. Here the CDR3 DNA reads TGTGCCAGTAGTCTTCGGGATGGCTACACCTTC. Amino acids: CASSLRDGYTF.

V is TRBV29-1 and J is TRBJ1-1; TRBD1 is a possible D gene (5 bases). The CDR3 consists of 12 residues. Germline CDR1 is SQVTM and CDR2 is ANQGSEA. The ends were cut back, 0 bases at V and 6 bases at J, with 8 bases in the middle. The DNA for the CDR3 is TGCAGCGTTGAAGACAGGGACCCTGAAGCTTTCTTT. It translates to CSVEDRDPEAFF.